Listed below are T cell receptor beta chains from one sample, sequenced in a study of shared clonotypes between healthy human individuals. Profiled with immunoSEQ multiplex PCR; TCRdb holds only in-frame clones, not every one. The sample has about 1.1 million clones, 70% to 80% seen once. The source material was memory CD4+ T cells from PBMCs. Receptors originate from a man aged 18 to 35 in good health. Some clones in this sample may be carry-over from other donors' samples. The CDR3 runs from the conserved cysteine through the conserved F or W. D genes are given only for firm matches. Some rows have no size entry. The others give once, few or many, or a class for an expanded clone.

v_call: TRBV4-2
clone_size: -
j_call: TRBJ2-2
d_call: TRBD1
cdr3_aa: CASSPTGTANTGELFF
cdr3_nt: TGTGCCAGCAGCCCGACAGGGACAGCTAACACCGGGGAGCTGTTTTTT

v_call: TRBV7-2
clone_size: -
j_call: TRBJ2-1
d_call: -
cdr3_aa: CASRPGGLKFNEQFF
cdr3_nt: TGTGCCAGCAGACCAGGAGGGTTAAAGTTCAATGAGCAGTTCTTC

v_call: TRBV4-1
clone_size: -
j_call: TRBJ2-7
d_call: TRBD1
cdr3_aa: CASSRTSGQVSYEQYF
cdr3_nt: TGCGCCAGCAGCCGCACCTCCGGACAGGTCTCCTACGAGCAGTACTTC

v_call: TRBV2
clone_size: -
j_call: TRBJ1-3
d_call: TRBD1
cdr3_aa: CASRGGQYSGNTIYF
cdr3_nt: TGTGCCAGCAGGGGGGGACAGTACTCTGGAAACACCATATATTTT

v_call: TRBV9
clone_size: -
j_call: TRBJ2-1
d_call: -
cdr3_aa: CASSVVGGTEQFF
cdr3_nt: TGTGCCAGCAGCGTAGTCGGAGGGACTGAGCAGTTCTTC

v_call: TRBV10-3
clone_size: -
j_call: TRBJ1-2
d_call: -
cdr3_aa: CASSYSGKDGYTF
cdr3_nt: TGTGCCAGCAGTTACTCAGGGAAGGATGGCTACACCTTC

v_call: TRBV6-1
clone_size: -
j_call: TRBJ1-1
d_call: -
cdr3_aa: CASSEGSGKFEAFF
cdr3_nt: TGTGCCAGCAGTGAAGGATCAGGGAAGTTTGAAGCTTTCTTT

v_call: TRBV7-2
clone_size: -
j_call: TRBJ2-7
d_call: -
cdr3_aa: CASSFSAGGEQYF
cdr3_nt: TGTGCCAGCAGCTTTTCCGCAGGTGGCGAGCAGTACTTC

v_call: TRBV28
clone_size: -
j_call: TRBJ1-2
d_call: -
cdr3_aa: CASSFGESGYTF
cdr3_nt: TGTGCCAGCAGTTTTGGAGAATCTGGCTACACCTTC

v_call: TRBV7-9
clone_size: -
j_call: TRBJ2-7
d_call: -
cdr3_aa: CASSLAIPTSQYF
cdr3_nt: TGTGCCAGCAGCTTAGCCATTCCTACGAGTCAGTACTTC

v_call: TRBV7-2
clone_size: -
j_call: TRBJ2-7
d_call: -
cdr3_aa: CASSLSGPYEQYF
cdr3_nt: TGTGCCAGCAGCTTAAGTGGTCCCTACGAGCAGTACTTC

v_call: TRBV27
clone_size: few
j_call: TRBJ1-2
d_call: -
cdr3_aa: CASSPYGDYYGYTF
cdr3_nt: TGTGCCAGCAGTCCTTATGGAGACTACTATGGCTACACCTTC

v_call: TRBV4-2
clone_size: -
j_call: TRBJ1-4
d_call: TRBD1
cdr3_aa: CASSQAGTGYTNEKLFF
cdr3_nt: TGTGCCAGCAGCCAGGCCGGGACAGGGTATACTAATGAAAAACTGTTTTTT

v_call: TRBV28
clone_size: -
j_call: TRBJ1-5
d_call: -
cdr3_aa: CASKLGGLGQPQHF
cdr3_nt: TGTGCCAGCAAATTGGGTGGTTTGGGCCAGCCCCAGCATTTT

v_call: TRBV27
clone_size: once
j_call: TRBJ2-7
d_call: -
cdr3_aa: CASSLSTGSTYEQYF
cdr3_nt: TGTGCCAGCAGTTTATCCACAGGGTCAACCTACGAGCAGTACTTC

v_call: TRBV29-1
clone_size: -
j_call: TRBJ2-3
d_call: TRBD1
cdr3_aa: CSVGDRGRADTQYF
cdr3_nt: TGCAGCGTTGGAGACAGGGGAAGAGCAGATACGCAGTATTTT

v_call: TRBV7-3
clone_size: -
j_call: TRBJ2-2
d_call: -
cdr3_aa: CASSLSGGANTGELFF
cdr3_nt: TGTGCCAGCAGCTTAAGTGGGGGTGCGAACACCGGGGAGCTGTTTTTT

v_call: TRBV13
clone_size: -
j_call: TRBJ2-3
d_call: TRBD2
cdr3_aa: CASSSSGTEDTQYF
cdr3_nt: TGTGCCAGCAGCTCGAGCGGGACGGAAGATACGCAGTATTTT

v_call: TRBV19
clone_size: -
j_call: TRBJ2-7
d_call: TRBD2
cdr3_aa: CASSSRLADTYEQYF
cdr3_nt: TGTGCCAGTAGTTCCCGACTAGCCGATACCTACGAGCAGTACTTC

v_call: TRBV5-1
clone_size: once
j_call: TRBJ2-7
d_call: TRBD1
cdr3_aa: CASSQGAGYEQYF
cdr3_nt: TGCGCCAGCAGCCAGGGGGCGGGCTACGAGCAGTACTTC

v_call: TRBV19
clone_size: -
j_call: TRBJ2-5
d_call: TRBD1
cdr3_aa: CASSRWGQGAETQYF
cdr3_nt: TGTGCCAGTAGCCGCTGGGGACAGGGGGCAGAGACCCAGTACTTC

v_call: TRBV5-1
clone_size: -
j_call: TRBJ2-7
d_call: -
cdr3_aa: CASSPPPSWGVRLYEQYF
cdr3_nt: TGCGCCAGCAGCCCACCTCCTTCGTGGGGGGTTAGACTCTACGAGCAGTACTTC

v_call: TRBV9
clone_size: -
j_call: TRBJ2-2
d_call: -
cdr3_aa: CASSVGDPRKNTGELFF
cdr3_nt: TGTGCCAGCAGCGTAGGGGACCCAAGGAAGAACACCGGGGAGCTGTTTTTT

v_call: TRBV30
clone_size: -
j_call: TRBJ2-1
d_call: -
cdr3_aa: CAWTKGGSLYNEQFF
cdr3_nt: TGTGCCTGGACCAAGGGAGGCTCCCTCTACAATGAGCAGTTCTTC

v_call: TRBV11-2
clone_size: few
j_call: TRBJ1-4
d_call: -
cdr3_aa: CASSLIGAATNEKLFF
cdr3_nt: TGTGCCAGCAGCTTGATAGGGGCTGCAACTAATGAAAAACTGTTTTTT